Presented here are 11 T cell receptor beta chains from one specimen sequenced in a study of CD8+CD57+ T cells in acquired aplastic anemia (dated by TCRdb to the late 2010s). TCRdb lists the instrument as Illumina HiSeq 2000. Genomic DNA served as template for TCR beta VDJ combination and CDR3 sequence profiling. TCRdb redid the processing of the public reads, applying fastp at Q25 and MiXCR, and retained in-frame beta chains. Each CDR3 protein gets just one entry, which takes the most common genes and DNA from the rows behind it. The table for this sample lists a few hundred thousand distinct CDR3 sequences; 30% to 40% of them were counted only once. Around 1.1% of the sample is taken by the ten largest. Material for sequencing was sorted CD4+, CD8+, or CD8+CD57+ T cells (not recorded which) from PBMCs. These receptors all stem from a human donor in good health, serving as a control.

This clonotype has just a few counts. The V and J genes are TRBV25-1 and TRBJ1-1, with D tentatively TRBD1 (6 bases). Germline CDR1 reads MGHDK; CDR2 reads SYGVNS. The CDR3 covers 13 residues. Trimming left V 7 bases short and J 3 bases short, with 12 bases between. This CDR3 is CASNQEGDTEAFF. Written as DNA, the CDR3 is TGTGCCAGCAATCAGGAGGGGGACACTGAAGCTTTCTTT.

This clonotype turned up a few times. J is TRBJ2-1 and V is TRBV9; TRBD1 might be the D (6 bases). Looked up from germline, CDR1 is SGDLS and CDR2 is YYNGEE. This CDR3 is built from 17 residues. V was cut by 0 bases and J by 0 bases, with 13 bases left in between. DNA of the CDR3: TGTGCCAGCAGCGTAGCCGGACAGCCGAGCTCCTACAATGAGCAGTTCTTC. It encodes CASSVAGQPSSYNEQFF.

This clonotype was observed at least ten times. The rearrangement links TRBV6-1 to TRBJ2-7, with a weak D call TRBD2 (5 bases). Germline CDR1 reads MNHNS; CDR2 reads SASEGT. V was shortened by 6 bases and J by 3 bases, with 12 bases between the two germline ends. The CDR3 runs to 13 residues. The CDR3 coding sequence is TGTGCCAGCAGGGCGGGTAGTGACTACGAGCAGTACTTC. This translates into CASRAGSDYEQYF.

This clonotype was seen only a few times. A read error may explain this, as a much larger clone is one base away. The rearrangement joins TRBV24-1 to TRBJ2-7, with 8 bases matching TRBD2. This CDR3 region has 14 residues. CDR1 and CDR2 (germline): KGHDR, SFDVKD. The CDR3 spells CATSDPRGGCEQYF. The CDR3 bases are TGTGCCACTAGTGATCCCCGGGGGGGCTGCGAGCAGTACTTC.

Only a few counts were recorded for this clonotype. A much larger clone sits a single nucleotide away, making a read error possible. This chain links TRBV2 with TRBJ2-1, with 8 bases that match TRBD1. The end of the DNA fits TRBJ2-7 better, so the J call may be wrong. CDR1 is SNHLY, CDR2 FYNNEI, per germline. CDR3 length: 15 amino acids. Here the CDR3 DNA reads TGTGCCAGCACCGTAGACAGGGGATACTACAATGAGCAGTACTTC. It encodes CASTVDRGYYNEQYF.

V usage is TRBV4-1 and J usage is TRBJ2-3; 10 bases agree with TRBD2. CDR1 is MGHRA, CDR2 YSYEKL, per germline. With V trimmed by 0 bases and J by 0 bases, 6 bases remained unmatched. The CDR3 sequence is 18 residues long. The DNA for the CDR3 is TGCGCCAGCAGCCAAGACAGGACTAGCGGACATAGCACAGATACGCAGTATTTT. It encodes CASSQDRTSGHSTDTQYF.

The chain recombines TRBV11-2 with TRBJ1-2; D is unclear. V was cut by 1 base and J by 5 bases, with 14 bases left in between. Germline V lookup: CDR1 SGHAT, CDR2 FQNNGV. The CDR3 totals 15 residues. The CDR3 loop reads CASSLGEGSGYGYTF. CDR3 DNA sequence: TGTGCCAGCAGCTTAGGGGAGGGTTCGGGATATGGCTACACCTTC.

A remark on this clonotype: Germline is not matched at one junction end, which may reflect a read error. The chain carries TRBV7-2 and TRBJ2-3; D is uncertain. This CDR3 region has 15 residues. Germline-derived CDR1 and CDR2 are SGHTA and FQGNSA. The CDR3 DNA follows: TGTGCCGGCAGCTTAGCCGGATCTTACACAGATACGCAGTATTTT. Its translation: CAGSLAGSYTDTQYF. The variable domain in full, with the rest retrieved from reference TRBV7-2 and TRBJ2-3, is GAGVSQSPSNKVTEKGKDVELRCDPISGHTALYWYRQSLGQGLEFLIYFQGNSAPDKSGLPSDRFSAERTGGSVSTLTIQRTQQEDSAVYLCAGSLAGSYTDTQYFGPGTRLTVL.

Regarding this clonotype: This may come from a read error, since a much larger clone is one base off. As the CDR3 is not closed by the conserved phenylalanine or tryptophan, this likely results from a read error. In nucleotides, the CDR3 is TGTGCCAGCACTACAGGGGTCCGGAACACCATATATCTT. Its translation: CASTTGVRNTIYL. The rearrangement uses TRBV2 and TRBJ1-3; 7 positions match TRBD1. The J segment lost 7 bases and the V segment lost 7 bases, leaving 7 bases of the junction unmatched. CDR1 is SNHLY and CDR2 is FYNNEI in the germline V gene. The length of the CDR3 is 13 residues.

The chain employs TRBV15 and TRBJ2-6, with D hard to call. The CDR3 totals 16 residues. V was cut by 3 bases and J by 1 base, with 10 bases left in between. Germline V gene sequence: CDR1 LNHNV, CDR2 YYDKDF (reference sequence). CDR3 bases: TGTGCCACCAGCAGCTTGATCTCTTCTGGGGCCAACGTCCTGACTTTC. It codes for CATSSLISSGANVLTF.

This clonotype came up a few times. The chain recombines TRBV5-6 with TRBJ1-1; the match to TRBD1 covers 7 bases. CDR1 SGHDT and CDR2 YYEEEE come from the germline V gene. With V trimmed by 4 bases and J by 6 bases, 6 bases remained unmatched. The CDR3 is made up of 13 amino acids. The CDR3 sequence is CASSRGPGPEAFF. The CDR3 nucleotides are TGTGCCAGCAGCAGGGGGCCGGGGCCTGAAGCTTTCTTT.